This record looks at one T cell receptor (beta chain) sequence and its context. This sample was included in a study of blood T cells in healthy people across ages. Primed by a sample-barcoded 5' primer and a J-beta primer mix, a second PCR proceeded for roughly 7 to 12 cycles. A template-switch adaptor with 12 random nucleotides tagged each cDNA molecule. TCRdb re-derived calls from the 5' RACE reads in MiXCR, one entry per CDR3 protein. The sample lists fewer than 800,000 distinct CDR3 sequences; 25% were seen once. Looked up from germline, CDR1 is SQVTM and CDR2 is ANQGSEA. V lost 6 bases, J lost 8 bases, and 11 bases stayed unmatched. The length of the CDR3 is 14 residues. These same data were also listed under a study on T cells of mothers and their children.

Sequencing was done on a sample of blood. The clonotype originates from a boy aged 10-17 years in good health. This rearrangement joins TRBV29-1 to TRBJ2-2, with 8 bases matching TRBD1. The CDR3 DNA follows: TGCAGCGTCCTCACTCAGGGGGCGACGGGGGAGCTGTTTTTT. Its protein product is CSVLTQGATGELFF.